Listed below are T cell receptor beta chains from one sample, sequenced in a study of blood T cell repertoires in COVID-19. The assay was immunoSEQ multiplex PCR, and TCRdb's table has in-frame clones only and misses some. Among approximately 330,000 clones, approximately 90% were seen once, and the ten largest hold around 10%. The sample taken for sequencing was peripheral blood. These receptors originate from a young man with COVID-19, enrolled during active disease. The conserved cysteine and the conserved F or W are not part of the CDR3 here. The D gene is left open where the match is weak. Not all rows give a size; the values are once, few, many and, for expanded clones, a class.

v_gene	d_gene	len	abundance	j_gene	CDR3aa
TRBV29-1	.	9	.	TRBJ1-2	SGQLGDGYT
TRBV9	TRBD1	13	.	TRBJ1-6	ASSPAGRGYSPLH
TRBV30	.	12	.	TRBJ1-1	AWSSTGRRTEAF
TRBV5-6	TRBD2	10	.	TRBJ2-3	ASSSPGGTQY
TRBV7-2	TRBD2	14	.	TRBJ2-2	ASSLGLAANTGELF
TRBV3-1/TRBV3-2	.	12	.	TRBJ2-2	ASRKLPNTGELF
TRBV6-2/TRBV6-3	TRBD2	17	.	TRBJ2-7	ASSSPKPRLAGVGYEQY
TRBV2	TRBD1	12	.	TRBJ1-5	ASQGQGSNQPQH
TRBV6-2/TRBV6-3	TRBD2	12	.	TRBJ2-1	ASSYRSERGEQF
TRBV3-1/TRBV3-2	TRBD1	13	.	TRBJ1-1	ASSQRDRDDTEAF
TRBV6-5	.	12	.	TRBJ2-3	ASSLSLVADTQY
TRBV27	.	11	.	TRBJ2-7	ASSLHNTYEQY
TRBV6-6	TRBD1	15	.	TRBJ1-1	ASSPRGQARSNTEAF
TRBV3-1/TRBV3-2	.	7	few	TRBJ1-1	ASRGAAF
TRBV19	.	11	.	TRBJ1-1	ASSAYRETEAF
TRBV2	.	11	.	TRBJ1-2	ASRGRANYGYT
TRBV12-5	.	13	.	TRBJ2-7	ASGLVSQGNHEQY
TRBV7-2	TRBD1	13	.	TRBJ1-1	ASSLVGQGNTEAF
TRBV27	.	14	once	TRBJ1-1	ASSLREGGSDTEAF
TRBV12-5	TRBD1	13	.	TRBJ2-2	ASGFGQGRTGELF
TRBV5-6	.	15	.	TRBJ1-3	ASSWGLGGSSGNTIY
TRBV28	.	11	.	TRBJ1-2	ASSAPPNYGYT
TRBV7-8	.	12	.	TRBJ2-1	ASSLAESFDEQF
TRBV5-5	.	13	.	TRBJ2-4	ASSWGGSGPNIQY
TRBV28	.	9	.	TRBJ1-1	ASSFRSEAF
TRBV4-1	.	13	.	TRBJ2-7	ASSQGLGAAYEQY
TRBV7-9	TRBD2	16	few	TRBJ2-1	ASRLAGALSRRYNEQF
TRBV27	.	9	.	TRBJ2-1	ASALYNEQF
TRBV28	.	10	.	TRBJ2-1	ASSIEYNEQF
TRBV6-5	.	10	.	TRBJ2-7	ASSYTGYEQY
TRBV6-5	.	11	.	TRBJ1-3	ASSGGPGNTIY
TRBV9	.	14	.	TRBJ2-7	ASSGGGGGGSYEQY
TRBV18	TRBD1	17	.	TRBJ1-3	ASSPTSGQGAHSGNTIY
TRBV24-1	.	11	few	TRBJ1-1	ATSDGKNTEAF
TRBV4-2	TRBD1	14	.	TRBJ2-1	ASSLWEGQGQNEQF
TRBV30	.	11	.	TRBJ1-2	AWKGANNYGYT
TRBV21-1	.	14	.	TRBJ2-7	ASSKGQDRRSYEQY
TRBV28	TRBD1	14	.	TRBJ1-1	ASSTPGTATNTEAF